Shown below are 27 T cell receptor beta chains from a single sample sequenced in a study of T cells after yellow fever vaccination. A single record per CDR3 protein comes from TCRdb applying MiXCR to the 5' RACE reads. The sample includes around 260,000 distinct CDR3 sequences, around 4.9% seen only once; the top ten take roughly 3%. The source was CD4+ T cells sorted from PBMCs, collected on the day of the yellow fever booster vaccination. Receptors were obtained from a young man who received the YFV17D yellow fever vaccine.

This clonotype has a count of ten or more. J is TRBJ1-1 and V is TRBV7-2; TRBD1 matches 7 bases. The CDR3 is 14 residues long. V was pared by 5 bases and J by 5 bases, with 8 bases of the junction left unmatched. CDR1 and CDR2 (germline): SGHTA, FQGNSA. CDR3 DNA sequence: TGTGCCAGCAGCCCCCGAGGGGGCGGGACTGAAGCTTTCTTT. Translated: CASSPRGGGTEAFF. The full variable domain, in which reference TRBV7-2 and TRBJ1-1 provide the parts outside the CDR3, is GAGVSQSPSNKVTEKGKDVELRCDPISGHTALYWYRQSLGQGLEFLIYFQGNSAPDKSGLPSDRFSAERTGGSVSTLTIQRTQQEDSAVYLCASSPRGGGTEAFFGQGTRLTVV.

This clonotype came up many times. The V gene is TRBV4-2, the J gene TRBJ1-4; 7 bases agree with TRBD1. The V gene's germline CDR1 is LGHNA and CDR2 YNFKEQ. The length of the CDR3 is 15 residues. Germline trimming cut 1 base from V and 8 bases from J; bases unmatched to any gene: 7. CDR3 protein: CASSQVARGTEKLFF. In nucleotides, the CDR3 is TGTGCCAGCAGCCAAGTCGCCAGGGGGACCGAAAAACTGTTTTTT.

In this sample, this clonotype turned up a few times. The V gene is TRBV6-1, the J gene TRBJ2-3; D gene unclear. Per germline, CDR1 MNHNS and CDR2 SASEGT. CDR3 length: 13 amino acids. V lost 0 bases and J 5 bases, leaving 6 bases between the germline ends. The CDR3 DNA reads as TGTGCCAGCAGTGAAGCTAGGTTAGATACGCAGTATTTT. This sequence encodes CASSEARLDTQYF.

This clonotype was seen more than once but under ten times. The rearrangement joins TRBV12-3 or TRBV12-4 to TRBJ1-1; D may be TRBD1 (5 bases). The germline V and J ends were trimmed by 2 bases and 6 bases, with 13 bases remaining between them. The CDR3 contains 14 residues. The CDR3 DNA reads TGTGCCAGCAGTTTATTCCCGGGGGACGCTGAAGCTTTCTTT. This codes for CASSLFPGDAEAFF.

The sample holds many counts of this clonotype. The chain uses TRBV7-8 and TRBJ2-7, with D perhaps TRBD2 (6 bases). This CDR3 is built from 16 residues. V lost 0 bases, J lost 3 bases, and 15 bases lay in between. Germline assignment: CDR1 SGHVS and CDR2 FQNEAQ. This CDR3 is CASSLAWRGLRYEQYV. The CDR3 region has the DNA TGTGCCAGCAGCTTAGCGTGGCGCGGACTACGCTACGAGCAGTACGTC.

The chain combines TRBV10-3 with TRBJ1-2, with D possibly TRBD1 on 6 matching bases. V was cut by 6 bases and J by 4 bases, with 12 bases left in between. The CDR3 covers 13 residues. CDR1 is ENHRY and CDR2 is SYGVKD in the germline V gene. The CDR3 sequence is CAISAGQFYGYTF. The CDR3 bases are TGTGCCATCAGCGCTGGACAGTTCTATGGCTACACCTTC.

This clonotype has a handful of counts. The chain joins TRBV20-1 to TRBJ2-3; 12 nucleotides align to TRBD2. V lost 0 bases, J lost 4 bases, and 14 bases stayed unmatched. The CDR3 has 19 amino acids. Looked up from germline, CDR1 is DFQATT and CDR2 is SNEGSKA (reference sequence). The DNA for the CDR3 is TGCAGTGCTAGAGACGGGCTAGCGGGGGGGCCCGTAGGGCCAGATACGCAGTATTTT. It translates to CSARDGLAGGPVGPDTQYF.

This clonotype was recorded at least ten times. V usage is TRBV12-3 or TRBV12-4 and J usage is TRBJ2-5; weak D call: TRBD2 (5 bases). The CDR3 is 12 residues long. V gave up 5 bases and J gave up 7 bases, with 11 bases separating them. DNA for the CDR3: TGTGCCAGCAGTCAGCTCGAGGGGACCCAGTACTTC. Translating gives CASSQLEGTQYF.

This clonotype was detected only a few times. J is TRBJ2-4 and V is TRBV7-9; tentative D call: TRBD2 (5 bases). V shed 1 base and J shed 9 bases, with 13 bases lying between them. Germline V gives CDR1 SEHNR, CDR2 FQNEAQ (reference sequence). CDR3 length: 14 residues. The CDR3 loop is CASSLGPEGSIQYF. The CDR3 DNA reads as TGTGCCAGCAGCTTAGGACCAGAGGGTAGCATTCAGTACTTC.

The CDR3 nucleotides are TGCAGCGTGACAGGGAACAACTACGAGCAGTACTTC. It translates to CSVTGNNYEQYF. This rearrangement joins TRBV29-1 to TRBJ2-7; 7 positions match TRBD1. V was pared by 6 bases and J by 3 bases, with 5 bases of the junction left unmatched. Germline values: CDR1 SQVTM, CDR2 ANQGSEA. CDR3 length equals 12 residues.

This clonotype was observed at least ten times. V gene TRBV7-2 combines with J gene TRBJ2-5, with 8 bases identical to TRBD2. CDR3 size: 15 residues. Germline V gene lookup returns CDR1 SGHTA and CDR2 FQGNSA. Trimming removed 1 base from V and 3 bases from J; junction bases left unmatched: 4. The CDR3 DNA reads as TGTGCCAGCAGCTTAGAGGGGCGGGGGGAAGAGACCCAGTACTTC. This codes for CASSLEGRGEETQYF.

The sample holds many counts of this clonotype. The J gene is TRBJ1-3, the V gene TRBV7-9; 10 bases map to TRBD1. V trimming: 4 bases; J trimming: 4 bases; junction bases outside the gene matches: 7. Per germline, CDR1 SEHNR and CDR2 FQNEAQ (reference sequence). The length of the CDR3 is 16 residues. The CDR3 loop is CASSSTGGASGNTIYF. In DNA form, the CDR3 reads TGTGCCAGCAGCTCGACAGGGGGCGCGTCGGGAAACACCATATATTTT.

The table lists this clonotype with many counts. The chain has TRBV7-2 and TRBJ2-7; TRBD1 might be the D (6 bases). The germline CDR1 and CDR2 sequences are SGHTA and FQGNSA. The CDR3 is 15 amino acids. Trimming removed 3 bases at V and 3 bases at J, with 15 bases between. CDR3 amino acids: CASSFQGLAHYEQYF. CDR3 bases: TGTGCCAGCAGCTTCCAGGGGCTAGCCCACTACGAGCAGTACTTC.

This CDR3 reads CASSLLAAPSSYEQYF. CDR3 DNA: TGCGCCAGCAGCCTCCTGGCGGCGCCCAGCTCCTACGAGCAGTACTTC. This sequence joins TRBV4-3 and TRBJ2-7; unclear D gene. Germline V CDR1 and CDR2: LGHNA, YSLEER. The CDR3 spans 16 residues. V dropped 4 bases and J dropped 0 bases, with 16 bases sitting between them.

This clonotype was found a few times. The gene calls are TRBV11-3 and TRBJ2-1; 13 bases are a match to TRBD2. The CDR3 extends over 17 amino acids. Germline V gene sequence: CDR1 SGHNT, CDR2 YENEEA. The J segment lost 3 bases and the V segment lost 3 bases, leaving 5 bases of the junction unmatched. CDR3 in DNA: TGTGCCAGCAGCTTGGGCCGGACTAGCGGGGGCTACAATGAGCAGTTCTTC. Amino acid sequence: CASSLGRTSGGYNEQFF.

This clonotype was observed a handful of times. V gene TRBV18 combines with J gene TRBJ1-1; a weak D match, TRBD1 (6 bases). The germline V gene has CDR1 KGHSH and CDR2 LQKENI. The CDR3 consists of 15 residues. V shed 2 bases and J shed 2 bases, with 12 bases lying between them. Here the CDR3 reads CASSPGGTTNTEAFF. CDR3 coding DNA: TGTGCCAGCTCACCAGGTGGGACAACTAACACTGAAGCTTTCTTT. Combining the CDR3 with reference TRBV18 and TRBJ1-1 gives the whole variable domain NAGVMQNPRHLVRRRGQEARLRCSPMKGHSHVYWYRQLPEEGLKFMVYLQKENIIDESGMPKERFSAEFPKEGPSILRIQQVVRGDSAAYFCASSPGGTTNTEAFFGQGTRLTVV.

This clonotype was seen more than once but under ten times. This chain joins TRBV4-3 and TRBJ2-5; D remains unclear. CDR3 length equals 15 residues. From germline, CDR1 is LGHNA and CDR2 YSLEER. Trimming took 0 bases from V and 5 from J, leaving 13 bases between them. CDR3 region: CASSQDPTLLETQYF. Written as DNA, the CDR3 is TGCGCCAGCAGCCAAGACCCCACCCTTTTGGAGACCCAGTACTTC.

The chain joins TRBV27 to TRBJ2-3; D uncertain. The CDR3 totals 16 residues. The V gene lost 0 bases and the J gene lost 3 bases, with 13 bases spanning the gap. Germline V gene lookup returns CDR1 MNHEY and CDR2 SMNVEV (reference sequence). CDR3 DNA: TGTGCCAGCAGTTTATCTTGGCTTCTCGGTACAGATACGCAGTATTTT. This codes for CASSLSWLLGTDTQYF.

This clonotype has a handful of counts. The chain carries TRBV7-2 and TRBJ2-3, with 7 bases identical to TRBD1. V shed 6 bases and J 6 bases; nucleotides not matched to a gene: 6. Germline V CDR1 and CDR2: SGHTA, FQGNSA. This CDR3 contains 13 residues. CDR3 DNA sequence: TGTGCCAGCAGTAGTACAGGGGAGGATACGCAGTATTTT. This sequence encodes CASSSTGEDTQYF.

The sample holds a few counts of this clonotype. V is TRBV7-2 and J is TRBJ2-5; the match to TRBD2 covers 14 bases. The CDR3 runs to 17 residues. The germline V gene encodes CDR1 SGHTA and CDR2 FQGNSA. The V and J ends lost 5 bases and 6 bases, in that order; junction bases with no gene match: 11. The CDR3 DNA follows: TGTGCCAGCAGCCCCAGACTAGCGGGGGGGCCTGGAAAGACCCAGTACTTC. Translation gives CASSPRLAGGPGKTQYF. Based on the CDR3 plus reference TRBV7-2 and TRBJ2-5, the full variable domain is GAGVSQSPSNKVTEKGKDVELRCDPISGHTALYWYRQSLGQGLEFLIYFQGNSAPDKSGLPSDRFSAERTGGSVSTLTIQRTQQEDSAVYLCASSPRLAGGPGKTQYFGPGTRLLVL.

This clonotype was seen only a few times. This chain connects TRBV7-2 to TRBJ2-6, with unresolved D. Germline V lookup: CDR1 SGHTA, CDR2 FQGNSA. The CDR3 loop spans 14 amino acids. V gave up 6 bases and J gave up 2 bases, with 8 bases separating them. The CDR3 loop is CASRLGPGANVLTF. CDR3 bases: TGTGCCAGCAGGCTAGGGCCTGGGGCCAACGTCCTGACTTTC.

This clonotype has at least ten counts. V usage is TRBV11-2 and J usage is TRBJ2-5; D possibly corresponds to TRBD2 (6 bases). Germline values: CDR1 SGHAT, CDR2 FQNNGV. V lost 5 bases and J 5 bases, leaving 21 bases between the germline ends. There are 16 residues in the CDR3. The CDR3 loop reads CASSTVGGAWGETQYF. For the CDR3, the DNA is TGTGCCAGCAGCACCGTAGGCGGGGCCTGGGGGGAGACCCAGTACTTC.

The V and J genes are TRBV5-1 and TRBJ2-7; TRBD1 agrees at 9 bases. Per germline, CDR1 SGHRS and CDR2 YFSETQ. This CDR3 comprises 14 residues. The V and J ends lost 5 bases and 4 bases, in that order; junction bases with no gene match: 7. The CDR3 is CASSEQGAGYEQYV. The CDR3 region has the DNA TGCGCCAGCAGTGAACAGGGGGCTGGGTACGAGCAGTACGTC.

The sample holds a few counts of this clonotype. CDR3 DNA sequence: TGTGCCAGCAGTAAGGCGGGGGCTGGGGCCAACGTCCTGACTTTC. This sequence encodes CASSKAGAGANVLTF. The V and J genes are TRBV7-2 and TRBJ2-6, with 7 positions matching TRBD2. V lost 6 bases, J lost 2 bases, and 4 bases stayed unmatched. The CDR3 sequence is 15 residues long. Germline V gene data show CDR1 as SGHTA and CDR2 as FQGNSA.

A few counts support this clonotype. J is TRBJ2-5 and V is TRBV12-3 or TRBV12-4; D assignment may be TRBD1 or TRBD2 (5 bases each). The CDR3 totals 15 residues. With 5 bases removed from V and 2 bases from J, the gap between germline ends came to 15 bases. The CDR3 is CASSRGDSKQETQYF. CDR3 nucleotide sequence: TGTGCCAGCAGTCGGGGAGACAGCAAGCAAGAGACCCAGTACTTC.

The chain uses TRBV7-2 and TRBJ2-5, with D perhaps assigned TRBD1 or TRBD2 (6 bases each). Deletions cut 2 bases from V and 5 bases from J, with 15 bases between. The germline CDR1 and CDR2 sequences are SGHTA and FQGNSA. The CDR3 extends over 15 amino acids. The CDR3 DNA follows: TGTGCCAGCAGCTTAAGCTCGGGGGCGGGGGAGACCCAGTACTTC. Translating gives CASSLSSGAGETQYF.

Here the CDR3 reads CASNPVLGPGEQFF. CDR3 nucleotides: TGCGCCAGCAACCCGGTGTTGGGGCCCGGAGAGCAGTTCTTC. The chain recombines TRBV10-2 with TRBJ2-1, with a tentative D call TRBD1 (5 bases). CDR3 size: 14 residues. CDR1 WSHSY and CDR2 SAAADI come from the germline V gene. V was pared by 7 bases and J by 10 bases, with 20 bases between.